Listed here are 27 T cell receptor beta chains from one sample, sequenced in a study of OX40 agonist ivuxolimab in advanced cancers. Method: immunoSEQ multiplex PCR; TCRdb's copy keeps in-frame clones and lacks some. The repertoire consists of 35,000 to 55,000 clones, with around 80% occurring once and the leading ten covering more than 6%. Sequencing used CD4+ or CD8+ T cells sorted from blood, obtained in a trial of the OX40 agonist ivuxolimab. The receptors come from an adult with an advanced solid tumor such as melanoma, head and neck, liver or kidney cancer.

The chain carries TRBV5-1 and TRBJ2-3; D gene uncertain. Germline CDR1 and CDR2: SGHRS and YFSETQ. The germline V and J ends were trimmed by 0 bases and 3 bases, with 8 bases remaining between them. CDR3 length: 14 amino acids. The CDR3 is CASSLGASTDTQYF. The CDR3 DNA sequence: TGCGCCAGCAGCTTGGGCGCATCTACAGATACGCAGTATTTT. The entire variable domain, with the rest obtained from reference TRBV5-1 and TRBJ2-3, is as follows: KAGVTQTPRYLIKTRGQQVTLSCSPISGHRSVSWYQQTPGQGLQFLFEYFSETQRNKGNFPGRFSGRQFSNSRSEMNVSTLELGDSALYLCASSLGASTDTQYFGPGTRLTVL.

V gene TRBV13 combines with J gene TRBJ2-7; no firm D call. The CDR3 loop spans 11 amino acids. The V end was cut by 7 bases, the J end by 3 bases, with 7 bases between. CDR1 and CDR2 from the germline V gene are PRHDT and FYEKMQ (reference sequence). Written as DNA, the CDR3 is TGTGCCAGCAAAACAGACTACGAGCAGTACTTC. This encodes CASKTDYEQYF.

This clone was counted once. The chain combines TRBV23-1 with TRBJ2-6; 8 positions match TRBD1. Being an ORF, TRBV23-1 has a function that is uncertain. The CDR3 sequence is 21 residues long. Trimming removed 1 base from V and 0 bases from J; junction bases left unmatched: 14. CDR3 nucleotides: TGCGCCAGCAGTCAATATTCTCTACCGGGACAGGCAGACTCTGGGGCCAACGTCCTGACTTTC. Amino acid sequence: CASSQYSLPGQADSGANVLTF.

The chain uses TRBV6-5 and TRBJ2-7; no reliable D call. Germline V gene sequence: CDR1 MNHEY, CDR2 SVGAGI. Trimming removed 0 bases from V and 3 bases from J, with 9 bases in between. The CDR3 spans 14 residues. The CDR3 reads CASSYSKWIYEQYF. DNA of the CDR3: TGTGCCAGCAGTTACTCGAAATGGATCTACGAGCAGTACTTC.

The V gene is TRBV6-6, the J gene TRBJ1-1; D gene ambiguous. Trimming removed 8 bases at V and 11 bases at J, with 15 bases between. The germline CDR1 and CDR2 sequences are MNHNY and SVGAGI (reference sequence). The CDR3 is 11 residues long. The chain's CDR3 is CASLETTGAFF. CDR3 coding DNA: TGTGCCAGCTTGGAGACTACGGGGGCTTTCTTT.

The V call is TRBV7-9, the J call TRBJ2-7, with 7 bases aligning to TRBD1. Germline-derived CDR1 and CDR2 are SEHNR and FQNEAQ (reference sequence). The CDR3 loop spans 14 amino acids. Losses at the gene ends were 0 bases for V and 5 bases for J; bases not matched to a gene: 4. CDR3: CASSLAGGLDEQYF. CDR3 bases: TGTGCCAGCAGCTTAGCAGGGGGCCTTGACGAGCAGTACTTC.

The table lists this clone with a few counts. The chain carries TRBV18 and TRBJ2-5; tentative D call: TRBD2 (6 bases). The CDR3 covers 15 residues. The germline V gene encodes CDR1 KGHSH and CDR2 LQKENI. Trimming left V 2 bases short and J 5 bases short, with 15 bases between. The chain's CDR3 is CASSPREAAGETQYF. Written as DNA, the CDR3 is TGTGCCAGCTCACCAAGGGAGGCGGCCGGGGAGACCCAGTACTTC.

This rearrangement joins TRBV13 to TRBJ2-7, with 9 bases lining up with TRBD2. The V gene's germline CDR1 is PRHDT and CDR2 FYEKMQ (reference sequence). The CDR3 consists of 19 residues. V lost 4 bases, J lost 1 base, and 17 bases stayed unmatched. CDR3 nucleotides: TGTGCCAGCAGCTCAACCCAATATAATAGCGGGAGTATGTCCTACGAGCAGTACTTC. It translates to CASSSTQYNSGSMSYEQYF.

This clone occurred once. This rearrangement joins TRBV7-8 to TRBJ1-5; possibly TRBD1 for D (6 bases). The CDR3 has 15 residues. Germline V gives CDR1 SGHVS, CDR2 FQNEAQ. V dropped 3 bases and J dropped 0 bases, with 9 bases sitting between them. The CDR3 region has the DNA TGTGCCAGCAGCTTGGGCAGGGGTAGCAATCAGCCCCAGCATTTT. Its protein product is CASSLGRGSNQPQHF.

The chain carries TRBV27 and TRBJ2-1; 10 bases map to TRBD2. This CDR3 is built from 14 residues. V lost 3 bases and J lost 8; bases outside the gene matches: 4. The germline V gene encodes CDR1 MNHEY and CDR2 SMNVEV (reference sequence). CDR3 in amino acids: CASSFLAGVHEQFF. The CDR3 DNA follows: TGTGCCAGCAGTTTTCTAGCGGGAGTGCATGAGCAGTTCTTC.

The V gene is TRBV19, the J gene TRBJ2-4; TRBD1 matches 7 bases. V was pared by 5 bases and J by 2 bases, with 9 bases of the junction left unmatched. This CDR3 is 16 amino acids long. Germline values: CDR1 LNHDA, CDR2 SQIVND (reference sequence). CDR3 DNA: TGTGCCAGTAGTTCCCGGTCCAGGGGGTCCAAAAACATTCAGTACTTC. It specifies CASSSRSRGSKNIQYF.

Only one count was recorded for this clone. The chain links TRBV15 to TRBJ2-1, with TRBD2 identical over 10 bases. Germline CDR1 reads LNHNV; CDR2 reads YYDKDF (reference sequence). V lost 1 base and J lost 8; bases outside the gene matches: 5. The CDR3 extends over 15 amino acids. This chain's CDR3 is CATSRASGRGDEQFF. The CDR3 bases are TGTGCCACCAGCAGAGCTAGCGGGAGAGGCGATGAGCAGTTCTTC.

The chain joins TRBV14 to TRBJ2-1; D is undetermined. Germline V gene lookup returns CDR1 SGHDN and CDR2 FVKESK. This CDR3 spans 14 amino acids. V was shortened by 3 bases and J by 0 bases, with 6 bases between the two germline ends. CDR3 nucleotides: TGTGCCAGCAGCCATAGGGACTCCTACAATGAGCAGTTCTTC. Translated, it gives CASSHRDSYNEQFF.

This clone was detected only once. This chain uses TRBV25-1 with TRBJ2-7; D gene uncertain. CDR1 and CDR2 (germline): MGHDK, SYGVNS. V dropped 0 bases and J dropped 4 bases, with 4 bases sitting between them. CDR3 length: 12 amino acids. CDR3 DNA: TGTGCCAGCAGTGAATATCCATACGAGCAGTACTTC. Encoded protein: CASSEYPYEQYF.

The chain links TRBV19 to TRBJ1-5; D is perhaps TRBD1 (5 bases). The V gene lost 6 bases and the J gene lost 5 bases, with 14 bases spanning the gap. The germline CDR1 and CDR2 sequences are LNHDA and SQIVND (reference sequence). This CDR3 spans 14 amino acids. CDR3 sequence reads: CASRGTVGHQPQHF. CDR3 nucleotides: TGTGCCAGTAGGGGGACGGTGGGGCATCAGCCCCAGCATTTT.

CDR3 region: CASTFRGEGSYEQYF. The CDR3 nucleotides are TGTGCCAGCACCTTTAGGGGGGAAGGGAGCTACGAGCAGTACTTC. The rearrangement uses TRBV7-2 and TRBJ2-7; D is possibly TRBD1 or TRBD2 (6 bases each). With 7 bases removed from V and 3 bases from J, the gap between germline ends came to 19 bases. CDR3 size: 15 residues. Germline CDR1 SGHTA, CDR2 FQGNSA.

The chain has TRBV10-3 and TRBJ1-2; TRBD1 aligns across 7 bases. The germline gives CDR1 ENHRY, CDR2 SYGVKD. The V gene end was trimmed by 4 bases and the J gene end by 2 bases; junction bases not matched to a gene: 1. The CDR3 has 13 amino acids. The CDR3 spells CAISAGQNYGYTF. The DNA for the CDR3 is TGTGCCATCAGTGCGGGACAGAACTATGGCTACACCTTC.

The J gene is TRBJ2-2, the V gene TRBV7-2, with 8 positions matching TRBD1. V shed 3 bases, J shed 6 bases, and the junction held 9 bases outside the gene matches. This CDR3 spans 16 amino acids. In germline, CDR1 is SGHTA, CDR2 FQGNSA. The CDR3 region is CASSFGPGGSSGELFF. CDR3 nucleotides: TGTGCCAGCAGCTTTGGGCCAGGGGGCTCATCCGGGGAGCTGTTTTTT.

CDR3 DNA: TGTGCCAGCAGCCAAATGACTTCGGGGTCTGAAGCTTTCTTT. Amino acid sequence: CASSQMTSGSEAFF. This chain links TRBV14 with TRBJ1-1; D unclear. Germline V CDR1 and CDR2: SGHDN, FVKESK. The V end lost 2 bases, the J end lost 6 bases, and 13 bases lay between the germline ends. The CDR3 consists of 14 residues.

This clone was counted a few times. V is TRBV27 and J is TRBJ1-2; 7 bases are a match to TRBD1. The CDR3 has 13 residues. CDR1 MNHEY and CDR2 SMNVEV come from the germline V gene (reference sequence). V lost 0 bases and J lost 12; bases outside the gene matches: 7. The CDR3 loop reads CASSLSPGGVDTF. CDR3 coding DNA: TGTGCCAGCAGTTTATCTCCAGGGGGAGTTGACACCTTC.

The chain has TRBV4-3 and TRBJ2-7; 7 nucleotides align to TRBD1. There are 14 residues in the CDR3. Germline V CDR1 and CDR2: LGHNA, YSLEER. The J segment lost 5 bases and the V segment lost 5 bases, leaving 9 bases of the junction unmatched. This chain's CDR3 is CASSYATGLHEQYF. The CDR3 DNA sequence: TGCGCCAGCAGCTACGCGACAGGGCTCCACGAGCAGTACTTC.

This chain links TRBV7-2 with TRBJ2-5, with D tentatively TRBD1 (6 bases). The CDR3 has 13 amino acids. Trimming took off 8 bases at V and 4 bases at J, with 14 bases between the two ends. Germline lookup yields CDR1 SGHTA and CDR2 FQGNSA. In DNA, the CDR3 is TGTGCCAGCGGAGGACAGTTTGGAGAGACCCAGTACTTC. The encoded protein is CASGGQFGETQYF.

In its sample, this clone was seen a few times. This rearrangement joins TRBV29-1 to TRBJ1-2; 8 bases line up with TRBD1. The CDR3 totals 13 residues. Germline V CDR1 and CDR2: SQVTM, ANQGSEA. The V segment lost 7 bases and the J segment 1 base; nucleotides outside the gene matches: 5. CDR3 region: CSARQGLNYGYTF. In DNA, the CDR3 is TGCAGCGCCCGACAGGGGCTTAACTATGGCTACACCTTC.

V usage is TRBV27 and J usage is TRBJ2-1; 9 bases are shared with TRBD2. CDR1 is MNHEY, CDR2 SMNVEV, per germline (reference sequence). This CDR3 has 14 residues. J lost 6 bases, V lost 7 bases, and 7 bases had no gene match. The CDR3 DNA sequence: TGTGCCAGCACGGGGCTAGCGGGACCCAATGAGCAGTTCTTC. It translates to CASTGLAGPNEQFF.

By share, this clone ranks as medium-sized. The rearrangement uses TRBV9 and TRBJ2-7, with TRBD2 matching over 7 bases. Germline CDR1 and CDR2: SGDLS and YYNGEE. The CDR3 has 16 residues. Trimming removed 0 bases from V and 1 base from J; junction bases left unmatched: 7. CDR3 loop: CASSVGSGASSYEQYF. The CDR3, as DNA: TGTGCCAGCAGCGTAGGGAGCGGGGCGTCGTCCTACGAGCAGTACTTC.

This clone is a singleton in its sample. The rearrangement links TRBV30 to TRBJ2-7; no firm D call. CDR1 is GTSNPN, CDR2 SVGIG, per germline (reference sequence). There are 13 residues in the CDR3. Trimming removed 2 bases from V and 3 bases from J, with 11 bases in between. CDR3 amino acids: CAWSIGFNYEQYF. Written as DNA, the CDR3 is TGTGCCTGGAGTATAGGGTTTAACTACGAGCAGTACTTC.

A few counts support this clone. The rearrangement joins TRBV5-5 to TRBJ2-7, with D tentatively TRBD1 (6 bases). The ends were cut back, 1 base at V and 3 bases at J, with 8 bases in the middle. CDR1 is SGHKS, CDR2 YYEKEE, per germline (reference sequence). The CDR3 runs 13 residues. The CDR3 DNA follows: TGTGCCAGCAGCTTGACAGGGAGCTACGAGCAGTACTTC. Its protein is CASSLTGSYEQYF. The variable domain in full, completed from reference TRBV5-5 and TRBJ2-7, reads DAGVTQSPTHLIKTRGQQVTLRCSPISGHKSVSWYQQVLGQGPQFIFQYYEKEERGRGNFPDRFSARQFPNYSSELNVNALLLGDSALYLCASSLTGSYEQYFGPGTRLTVT.